This TCR beta chain derives from a study of radiotherapy plus CTLA-4 blockade in lung cancer. Germline V CDR1 and CDR2: MNHEY, SMNVEV (reference sequence). The germline V and J ends were trimmed by 3 bases and 5 bases, with 16 bases remaining between them. This CDR3 spans 15 amino acids. TCRdb's table, derived via immunoSEQ multiplex PCR, lists solely in-frame clones and lacks some. The data show roughly 93,000 clones, 80% to 85% seen once. The specimen comprised peripheral blood, sampled from a patient treated with radiotherapy plus ipilimumab. The sequence was obtained from a human donor with non-small cell lung cancer who had a partial response to radiotherapy plus ipilimumab. J is TRBJ2-5 and V is TRBV27; tentative D call: TRBD2 (7 bases). The DNA for the CDR3 is TGTGCCAGCAGTTTGAACTGGGGGGGGCTGGAGACCCAGTACTTC. It codes for CASSLNWGGLETQYF.